This entry concerns a single T cell receptor (beta chain). The antigen is undetermined. TCRdb's table, derived via immunoSEQ multiplex PCR, lists solely in-frame clones and lacks some. The sample lists some 90,000 clones, approximately 94% occurring once. Unstimulated regulatory T cells (CD4+CD25+CD127-), CD4+CD25- non-regulatory cells, CD4 and CD8 cells were FACS-sorted from thawed PBMCs. This record belongs to a study of Tregs in tolerant kidney transplant recipients. Germline V lookup: CDR1 MNHEY, CDR2 SVGAGI. V was trimmed by 2 bases and J by 4 bases, leaving 14 bases between them. CDR3 length: 15 residues. The study's findings and limits: The most relevant donor-specific Treg TCRbeta repertoire apparently came from expansion with activated donor B cells. Biological reproducibility was not directly addressed, but technical replication error appeared minimal. The small number of patients limits these findings pending further validation.

This chain connects TRBV6-5 to TRBJ1-2, with a tentative D call TRBD1 (5 bases). This clonotype was obtained from a human donor in good health. The sequenced sample was CD8+ T cells from blood. The CDR3 sequence is CASSYGLGEAYGYTF. The CDR3 DNA follows: TGTGCCAGCAGTTACGGCCTAGGGGAGGCCTATGGCTACACCTTC.